This entry lists 22 T cell receptor beta chains sequenced from one sample in a study of technical replicates of blood from a few donors. Profiled with immunoSEQ multiplex PCR; TCRdb holds only in-frame clones, not every one. The sample lists under 85,000 clones, 80% to 95% seen once, with about 0.4% in the top ten. What was sequenced was T cells isolated from PBMCs. These receptor sequences come from a human donor in good health.

The sample holds one count of this clone. This sequence joins TRBV5-8 and TRBJ1-1; no reliable D call. Germline V CDR1 and CDR2: SGHTS, YDEGEE. CDR3 length equals 13 residues. Trimming removed 1 base from V and 2 bases from J, with 6 bases in between. The CDR3 DNA reads as TGTGCCAGCAGCTTGTTCCTAAACACTGAAGCTTTCTTT. It is translated as CASSLFLNTEAFF. Complete variable domain (other parts from reference TRBV5-8 and TRBJ1-1): EAGVTQSPTHLIKTRGQQATLRCSPISGHTSVYWYQQALGLGLQFLLWYDEGEERNRGNFPPRFSGRQFPNYSSELNVNALELEDSALYLCASSLFLNTEAFFGQGTRLTVV.

The rearrangement joins TRBV4-3 to TRBJ2-7; 8 bases are shared with TRBD1. Unmatched junction bases numbered 4, after V lost 0 bases and J lost 3 bases. Germline loops: CDR1 LGHNA, CDR2 YSLEER. The CDR3 sequence is 15 residues long. The CDR3 loop reads CASSQDQGAHYEQYF. CDR3 nucleotides: TGCGCCAGCAGCCAAGATCAGGGGGCCCACTACGAGCAGTACTTC.

The chain couples TRBV25-1 to TRBJ1-2, with 9 nucleotides matching TRBD1. V trimming: 3 bases; J trimming: 8 bases; junction bases outside the gene matches: 13. The CDR3 runs to 16 residues. In germline, CDR1 is MGHDK, CDR2 SYGVNS. Here the CDR3 reads CASSDVSGTGLGGYTF. CDR3 coding DNA: TGTGCCAGCAGTGACGTGTCCGGGACAGGGCTCGGAGGCTACACCTTC.

The chain recombines TRBV2 with TRBJ2-2, with D unclear. Germline lookup yields CDR1 SNHLY and CDR2 FYNNEI. There are 15 residues in the CDR3. V was pared by 3 bases and J by 3 bases, with 11 bases between. CDR3 DNA sequence: TGTGCCAGCAGTGAGGTTCTAGGTGACACCGGGGAGCTGTTTTTT. As protein: CASSEVLGDTGELFF. Full variable domain (missing parts from reference TRBV2 and TRBJ2-2): EPEVTQTPSHQVTQMGQEVILRCVPISNHLYFYWYRQILGQKVEFLVSFYNNEISEKSEIFDDQFSVERPDGSNFTLKIRSTKLEDSAMYFCASSEVLGDTGELFFGEGSRLTVL.

This clone occurred once. V usage is TRBV6-5 and J usage is TRBJ2-7; weak D call: TRBD2 (6 bases). V shed 8 bases and J shed 1 base, with 18 bases lying between them. Germline lookup yields CDR1 MNHEY and CDR2 SVGAGI. The CDR3 has 15 residues. DNA for the CDR3: TGTGCCAGCGGGGACCGACTAGGCCCTTCCTACGAGCAGTACTTC. Its protein is CASGDRLGPSYEQYF.

The chain recombines TRBV2 with TRBJ2-1, with 8 bases identical to TRBD2. Trimming at V came to 10 bases and at J to 8 bases, leaving 7 bases not matched to a gene. This CDR3 has 12 amino acids. CDR1 and CDR2 (germline): SNHLY, FYNNEI. The CDR3 region has the DNA TGTGCCAAGTCCGGGAGGGCCGATGAGCAGTTCTTC. Protein product: CAKSGRADEQFF.

Note on this clone: Other DNA sequences from this sample encode an identical CDR3 as well. The chain employs TRBV14 and TRBJ2-3; maybe TRBD2 (5 bases). Trimming removed 4 bases at V and 5 bases at J, with 7 bases between. Germline lookup yields CDR1 SGHDN and CDR2 FVKESK. The CDR3 is 12 residues long. CDR3 DNA sequence: TGTGCCAGCAGCCCCCGGGGAGATACGCAGTATTTT. Residues: CASSPRGDTQYF.

J is TRBJ2-1 and V is TRBV5-4; 11 bases fit TRBD2. CDR3 length: 16 residues. From germline, CDR1 is SGHNT and CDR2 YYREEE (reference sequence). J gave up 2 bases and V 0 bases, and 1 base lay outside the gene matches. CDR3 sequence (DNA): TGTGCCAGCAGCTTGGGACTAGCGGGAACCTACAATGAGCAGTTCTTC. Protein sequence: CASSLGLAGTYNEQFF.

This chain connects TRBV6-5 to TRBJ2-7; 8 bases align to TRBD2. V shed 9 bases and J 5 bases; nucleotides not matched to a gene: 12. The CDR3 covers 14 residues. Germline lookup yields CDR1 MNHEY and CDR2 SVGAGI. CDR3 loop: CARSGGVRLNEQYF. CDR3 DNA: TGTGCCAGGTCGGGGGGGGTCCGTCTCAACGAGCAGTACTTC.

This rearrangement joins TRBV27 to TRBJ2-7; perhaps TRBD2 as D (5 bases). Trimming removed 0 bases at V and 7 bases at J, with 16 bases between. Germline CDR1 is MNHEY and CDR2 is SMNVEV (reference sequence). The CDR3 contains 15 residues. The CDR3 loop is CASSLSSGSFSEQYF. The CDR3 region has the DNA TGTGCCAGCAGTTTATCGAGTGGGAGCTTTAGTGAGCAGTACTTC.

There are a few counts of this clone. This chain links TRBV4-1 with TRBJ1-1; D is unresolved. Germline CDR1 MGHRA, CDR2 YSYEKL. The CDR3 runs to 14 residues. V shed 2 bases and J shed 6 bases, with 13 bases lying between them. CDR3 nucleotides: TGCGCCAGCAGCCAAATGCGGAAAGTCTCTGAAGCTTTCTTT. It is translated as CASSQMRKVSEAFF.

The genes are TRBV30 and TRBJ2-7, with TRBD1 identical over 10 bases. This CDR3 is 14 amino acids long. With V trimmed by 3 bases and J by 2 bases, 4 bases remained unmatched. The germline V gene has CDR1 GTSNPN and CDR2 SVGIG (reference sequence). In DNA form, the CDR3 reads TGTGCCTGGAGCCCGGGACAGGGGCCCTACGAGCAGTACTTC. Its translation is CAWSPGQGPYEQYF.

This rearrangement joins TRBV29-1 to TRBJ2-1, with no clear D. Trimming removed 1 base from V and 6 bases from J, with 10 bases in between. This CDR3 is 13 amino acids long. Germline CDR1 is SQVTM and CDR2 is ANQGSEA. The CDR3 region is CSVEGLLSNEQFF. The CDR3 DNA is TGCAGCGTTGAAGGTCTACTAAGCAATGAGCAGTTCTTC.

CDR3 bases: TGTGCCACCCAGCGGGAGGGGGTCGGGGAGCTGTTTTTT. Its protein is CATQREGVGELFF. The chain combines TRBV10-3 with TRBJ2-2; 10 nucleotides match TRBD2. Per the germline V gene, CDR1 is ENHRY and CDR2 is SYGVKD. The CDR3 extends over 13 amino acids. The trim removed 10 bases at V and 7 bases at J, leaving 6 bases unmatched.

The CDR3 is CASSLGEGGVTDTQYF. For the CDR3, the DNA is TGCGCCAGCAGCTTGGGGGAGGGAGGAGTGACAGATACGCAGTATTTT. J is TRBJ2-3 and V is TRBV5-1, with TRBD2 identical over 7 bases. Germline V gene lookup returns CDR1 SGHRS and CDR2 YFSETQ. V shed 0 bases, J shed 3 bases, and the junction held 7 bases outside the gene matches. This CDR3 has 16 residues. Looking up the rest from reference TRBV5-1 and TRBJ2-3 gives the full variable domain: KAGVTQTPRYLIKTRGQQVTLSCSPISGHRSVSWYQQTPGQGLQFLFEYFSETQRNKGNFPGRFSGRQFSNSRSEMNVSTLELGDSALYLCASSLGEGGVTDTQYFGPGTRLTVL.

V and J are TRBV2 and TRBJ1-5; 8 nucleotides align to TRBD1. Unmatched junction bases numbered 6, after V lost 6 bases and J lost 5 bases. Germline-derived CDR1 and CDR2 are SNHLY and FYNNEI. The CDR3 runs 14 residues. The CDR3 DNA is TGTGCCAGCAGCCTACAGGGGGATTATCAGCCCCAGCATTTT. It is translated as CASSLQGDYQPQHF.

This chain uses TRBV11-3 with TRBJ1-1; weak D call: TRBD1 (6 bases). Germline values: CDR1 SGHNT, CDR2 YENEEA. The CDR3 extends over 18 amino acids. Between the trimmed V and J ends, which lost 2 bases and 3 bases, there was a span of 22 bases. The CDR3 DNA is TGTGCCAGCAGCTTATGGGGGCCCGGAGGAGGGAGGGACACTGAAGCTTTCTTT. It encodes CASSLWGPGGGRDTEAFF.

V usage is TRBV30 and J usage is TRBJ1-3; the match to TRBD1 covers 7 bases. The CDR3 length is 13 residues. The J segment lost 6 bases and the V segment lost 2 bases, leaving 4 bases of the junction unmatched. Germline-derived CDR1 and CDR2 are GTSNPN and SVGIG (reference sequence). The CDR3 sequence: CAWSPTGLNTIYF. CDR3 sequence (DNA): TGTGCCTGGAGTCCGACAGGGCTAAACACCATATATTTT. Supplemented by reference TRBV30 and TRBJ1-3, the full variable domain reads SQTIHQWPATLVQPVGSPLSLECTVEGTSNPNLYWYRQAAGRGLQLLFYSVGIGQISSEVPQNLSASRPQDRQFILSSKKLLLSDSGFYLCAWSPTGLNTIYFGEGSWLTVV.

The rearrangement links TRBV2 to TRBJ2-5; 9 bases agree with TRBD2. Germline V lookup: CDR1 SNHLY, CDR2 FYNNEI. V was pared by 3 bases and J by 5 bases, with 13 bases of the junction left unmatched. The CDR3 covers 17 residues. Here the CDR3 DNA reads TGTGCCAGCAGTGATGCTAGCGGGACCCCTAAGATGGAGACCCAGTACTTC. It encodes CASSDASGTPKMETQYF.

The chain links TRBV7-6 to TRBJ2-2; D is possibly TRBD1 (5 bases). V was trimmed by 1 base and J by 5 bases, leaving 14 bases between them. Germline V gene data show CDR1 as SGHVS and CDR2 as FNYEAQ. The CDR3 totals 16 residues. The CDR3 loop reads CASSLGTRPGTGELFF. The CDR3 DNA follows: TGTGCCAGCAGCTTAGGGACGCGTCCAGGGACCGGGGAGCTGTTTTTT.

V usage is TRBV29-1 and J usage is TRBJ2-7; no reliable D call. V lost 0 bases, J lost 2 bases, and 11 bases lay in between. This CDR3 is 14 amino acids long. Germline V gene sequence: CDR1 SQVTM, CDR2 ANQGSEA. CDR3 residues: CSVEDTEPTYEQYF. CDR3 DNA: TGCAGCGTTGAAGACACAGAACCAACCTACGAGCAGTACTTC.

The chain has TRBV9 and TRBJ2-7, with 10 nucleotides matching TRBD2. CDR1 is SGDLS and CDR2 is YYNGEE in the germline V gene. CDR3 length: 14 amino acids. Trimming at V came to 3 bases and at J to 2 bases, leaving 2 bases not matched to a gene. The CDR3 here is CASSGTSGAYEQYF. For the CDR3, the DNA is TGTGCCAGCAGCGGAACTAGCGGGGCCTACGAGCAGTACTTC.